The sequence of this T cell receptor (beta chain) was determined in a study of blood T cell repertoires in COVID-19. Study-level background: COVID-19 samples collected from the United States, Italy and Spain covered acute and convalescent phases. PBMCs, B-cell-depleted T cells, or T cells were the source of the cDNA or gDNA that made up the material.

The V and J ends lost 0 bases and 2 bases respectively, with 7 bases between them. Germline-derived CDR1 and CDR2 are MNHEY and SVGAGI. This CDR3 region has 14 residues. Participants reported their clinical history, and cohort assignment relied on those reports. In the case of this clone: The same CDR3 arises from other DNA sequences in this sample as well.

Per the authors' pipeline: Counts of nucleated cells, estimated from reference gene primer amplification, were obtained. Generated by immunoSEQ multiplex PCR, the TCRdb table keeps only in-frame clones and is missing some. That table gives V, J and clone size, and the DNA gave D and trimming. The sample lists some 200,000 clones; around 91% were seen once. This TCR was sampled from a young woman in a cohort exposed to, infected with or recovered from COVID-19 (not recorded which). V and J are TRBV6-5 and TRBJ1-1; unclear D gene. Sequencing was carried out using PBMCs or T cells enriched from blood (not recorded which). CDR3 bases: TGTGCCAGCAGTTACTCCCGGAGAAACACTGAAGCTTTCTTT. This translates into CASSYSRRNTEAFF.